Listed below are T cell receptor beta chains from one sample, sequenced in a study of blood T cell repertoires in COVID-19. Clones were read by immunoSEQ multiplex PCR, and TCRdb kept only the in-frame ones, dropping some. The sample lists 350,000 to 400,000 clones, over 85% seen once, with about 1.7% in the top ten. Input material: PBMCs or T cells enriched from blood (not recorded which). These receptors were obtained from a young woman who had recovered from COVID-19. Each CDR3 is given with its conserved first and last residue. A D gene is named only where the DNA matches it firmly. Size is stated for part of the rows, as once, few or many counts, or as a class when the clone is expanded.

>TRBJ1-6|NA|15|TRBV2|TRBD1
CASSEEGTGPSPLHF
TGTGCCAGCAGTGAAGAGGGGACAGGGCCCTCACCCCTCCACTTT
>TRBJ1-1|NA|13|TRBV12-3/TRBV12-4|NA
CASSLGSGTEAFF
TGTGCCAGCAGTTTAGGATCGGGCACTGAAGCTTTCTTT
>TRBJ2-7|NA|15|TRBV11-3|NA
CASSLRGGSSYEQYF
TGTGCCAGCAGCTTAAGGGGCGGCAGCTCCTACGAGCAGTACTTC
>TRBJ2-7|NA|15|TRBV18|TRBD1
CASSPPTGGGYEQYF
TGTGCCAGCTCACCACCGACAGGGGGAGGCTACGAGCAGTACTTC
>TRBJ1-1|NA|15|TRBV3-1/TRBV3-2|NA
CASSQGGGDAGRAFF
TGTGCCAGCAGCCAAGGCGGAGGGGACGCGGGTCGAGCTTTCTTT
>TRBJ2-7|once|15|TRBV5-1|TRBD2
CASSLGSSGVWGQYF
TGCGCCAGCAGCTTGGGGTCTAGCGGGGTTTGGGGGCAGTACTTC
>TRBJ2-1|NA|12|TRBV27|TRBD1
CASSHLQGTWFF
TGTGCCAGCAGTCACCTACAGGGGACGTGGTTCTTC
>TRBJ1-3|once|13|TRBV2|NA
CASSVQAGNTIYF
TGTGCCAGCAGTGTTCAGGCTGGAAACACCATATATTTT
>TRBJ1-6|NA|15|TRBV6-5|TRBD1
CAGKRDRVRDSPLHF
TGTGCCGGAAAACGGGACAGGGTGAGGGATTCACCCCTCCACTTT
>TRBJ1-2|NA|13|TRBV29-1|TRBD1
CSVVQGARYGYTF
TGCAGCGTTGTACAGGGGGCTAGATATGGCTACACCTTC
>TRBJ2-1|NA|15|TRBV7-8|TRBD2
CASSYLAGVDNEQFF
TGTGCCAGCAGCTATTTAGCGGGAGTCGACAATGAGCAGTTCTTC
>TRBJ1-4|NA|17|TRBV5-1|TRBD1
CASSLGQGTSTNEKLFF
TGCGCCAGCAGCCTAGGACAGGGGACATCAACTAATGAAAAACTGTTTTTT
>TRBJ2-3|NA|11|TRBV10-2|NA
CASIKSDTQYF
TGCGCCAGCATTAAATCAGATACGCAGTATTTT
>TRBJ1-2|NA|13|TRBV12-3/TRBV12-4|TRBD1
CASSGGQGYGYTF
TGTGCCAGCAGTGGGGGACAGGGATATGGCTACACCTTC
>TRBJ1-1|once|16|TRBV5-1|NA
CASSEMKQGTVTEAFF
TGCGCCAGCAGCGAGATGAAACAGGGTACCGTCACTGAAGCTTTCTTT
>TRBJ1-1|NA|12|TRBV10-1|TRBD1
CASSRTGVEAFF
TGCGCCAGCAGCCGGACAGGAGTTGAAGCTTTCTTT
>TRBJ1-5|few|13|TRBV5-6|NA
CASSPGLNQPQHF
TGTGCCAGCAGCCCTGGACTTAATCAGCCCCAGCATTTT
>TRBJ2-1|NA|14|TRBV2|NA
CASSEAPGVDEQFF
TGTGCCAGCAGTGAAGCTCCCGGGGTGGATGAGCAGTTCTTC
>TRBJ1-2|NA|13|TRBV13|TRBD1
CASSPTGGDGYTF
TGTGCCAGCAGCCCCACAGGGGGAGATGGCTACACCTTC
>TRBJ2-1|NA|11|TRBV5-1|NA
CASSSEGEQFF
TGCGCCAGCAGCTCCGAGGGTGAGCAGTTCTTC
>TRBJ2-7|NA|14|TRBV6-2/TRBV6-3|NA
CASSPLERPYEQYF
TGTGCCAGCAGTCCACTAGAAAGACCCTACGAGCAGTACTTC
>TRBJ1-6|NA|16|TRBV9|NA
CASSVTPDSDHSPLHF
TGTGCCAGCAGCGTGACACCGGACAGTGACCATTCACCCCTCCACTTT
>TRBJ1-3|NA|15|TRBV5-4|NA
CASSLGEGVGNTIYF
TGTGCCAGCAGCTTGGGCGAGGGGGTTGGAAACACCATATATTTT
>TRBJ2-3|NA|17|TRBV9|TRBD2
CASTPRGASGVLDTQYF
TGTGCCAGCACGCCGAGGGGGGCTAGCGGGGTACTGGATACGCAGTATTTT
>TRBJ1-6|NA|14|TRBV10-3|TRBD1
CAISMDRGQSPLHF
TGTGCCATCAGCATGGACAGGGGGCAGTCACCCCTCCACTTT
>TRBJ2-4|NA|21|TRBV24-1|NA
CATSDLIRPSNREVDKNIQYF
TGTGCCACCAGTGATCTGATCAGACCGTCAAACAGGGAAGTTGACAAAAACATTCAGTACTTC
>TRBJ1-5|NA|15|TRBV2|TRBD1
CASSDWDSQYQPQHF
TGTGCCAGCAGTGATTGGGACAGTCAGTATCAGCCCCAGCATTTT
>TRBJ2-2|once|14|TRBV24-1|NA
CATSGAANTGELFF
TGTGCCACCAGCGGAGCAGCGAACACCGGGGAGCTGTTTTTT
>TRBJ2-7|NA|15|TRBV19|TRBD2
CASSTPGGSSYEQYF
TGTGCCAGTAGTACGCCCGGGGGGAGTTCCTACGAGCAGTACTTC
>TRBJ1-1|NA|14|TRBV6-5|NA
CASRAGTLNTEAFF
TGTGCCAGCAGAGCCGGGACACTGAACACTGAAGCTTTCTTT
>TRBJ1-1|NA|15|TRBV3-1/TRBV3-2|NA
CASSQAGAMNTEAFF
TGTGCCAGCAGCCAAGCAGGGGCGATGAACACTGAAGCTTTCTTT
>TRBJ2-3|few|12|TRBV3-1/TRBV3-2|NA
CASSLSVDTQYF
TGTGCCAGCAGCCTTTCGGTAGATACGCAGTATTTT
>TRBJ2-7|NA|17|TRBV4-1|TRBD1
CASSRLTPGQGHHEQYF
TGCGCCAGCAGCCGATTAACTCCGGGACAGGGGCACCACGAGCAGTACTTC
>TRBJ2-5|NA|19|TRBV5-1|TRBD2
CASSPGTSGRPGSQETQYF
TGCGCCAGCAGCCCGGGGACTAGCGGGAGGCCCGGCTCCCAAGAGACCCAGTACTTC
>TRBJ1-4|NA|14|TRBV9|NA
CASSATGRGEKLFF
TGTGCCAGCAGCGCTACAGGGAGAGGTGAAAAACTGTTTTTT
>TRBJ2-1|NA|16|TRBV3-1/TRBV3-2|TRBD2
CASSQLPGTSGSEQFF
TGTGCCAGCAGCCAGTTGCCCGGGACTAGCGGTAGTGAGCAGTTCTTC
>TRBJ1-6|NA|16|TRBV3-1/TRBV3-2|TRBD1
CASSLVPGQINSPLHF
TGTGCCAGCAGTCTTGTACCGGGACAGATTAATTCACCCCTCCACTTT
>TRBJ1-1|NA|15|TRBV12-5|NA
CASGSEGGVRTEAFF
TGTGCTAGTGGTTCGGAGGGTGGGGTCAGGACTGAAGCTTTCTTT
>TRBJ1-6|NA|13|TRBV28|TRBD1
CASSLGQWSPLHF
TGTGCCAGCAGTTTGGGACAGTGGTCACCCCTCCACTTT
>TRBJ1-2|NA|14|TRBV30|NA
CAWDPVWRGYGYTF
TGTGCCTGGGACCCCGTATGGAGAGGGTATGGCTACACCTTC
>TRBJ1-1|once|15|TRBV18|TRBD1
CASSLGGEVLAEAFF
TGTGCCAGCTCACTAGGGGGCGAGGTTCTCGCGGAAGCTTTCTTT
>TRBJ2-7|NA|15|TRBV6-6|NA
CASSYRLSLSYEQYF
TGTGCCAGCAGTTATAGGCTTAGCCTATCCTACGAGCAGTACTTC
>TRBJ1-2|NA|18|TRBV6-1|NA
CASSEGRGKVWSNYGYTF
TGTGCCAGCAGTGAAGGAAGAGGGAAAGTTTGGAGTAACTATGGCTACACCTTC
>TRBJ2-1|NA|13|TRBV27|NA
CASTLGSGNEQFF
TGTGCCAGCACCCTAGGGTCAGGGAATGAGCAGTTCTTC
>TRBJ1-2|few|14|TRBV5-1|NA
CASSEKTGPDGYTF
TGCGCCAGCAGCGAAAAGACAGGCCCGGATGGCTACACCTTC
>TRBJ1-6|NA|15|TRBV3-1/TRBV3-2|NA
CASSAGVSYNSPLHF
TGTGCCAGCAGCGCAGGGGTTAGCTATAATTCACCCCTCCACTTT
>TRBJ1-2|NA|15|TRBV5-4|NA
CASSPRQGPVGGYTF
TGTGCCAGCAGCCCTCGTCAGGGGCCGGTTGGGGGCTACACCTTC
>TRBJ2-5|NA|11|TRBV2|NA
CASSERPHPNF
TGTGCCAGCAGTGAGAGGCCTCATCCTAACTTC
>TRBJ1-5|once|13|TRBV10-3|NA
CAISDVGGQPQHF
TGTGCCATCAGTGACGTCGGGGGTCAGCCCCAGCATTTT
>TRBJ1-1|NA|16|TRBV29-1|NA
CSVEGTPNKGNTEAFF
TGCAGCGTTGAGGGGACACCAAACAAGGGGAACACTGAAGCTTTCTTT
>TRBJ2-2|NA|16|TRBV7-2|TRBD2
CASSLRIAGNTGELFF
TGTGCCAGCAGCTTAAGGATAGCGGGGAACACCGGGGAGCTGTTTTTT
>TRBJ2-3|NA|16|TRBV9|TRBD2
CASSMARRGGTDTQYF
TGTGCCAGCAGTATGGCTAGGCGGGGGGGCACAGATACGCAGTATTTT
>TRBJ1-2|NA|12|TRBV12-5|NA
CASSQANYGYTF
TGTGCTAGCTCCCAGGCTAACTATGGCTACACCTTC
>TRBJ2-2|NA|15|TRBV28|TRBD2
CASRSGGGEAGELFF
TGTGCCAGCAGGTCGGGGGGGGGAGAGGCCGGGGAGCTGTTTTTT
>TRBJ1-5|NA|13|TRBV6-5|NA
CASSLMRGQPQHF
TGTGCCAGCAGTTTAATGCGGGGTCAGCCCCAGCATTTT